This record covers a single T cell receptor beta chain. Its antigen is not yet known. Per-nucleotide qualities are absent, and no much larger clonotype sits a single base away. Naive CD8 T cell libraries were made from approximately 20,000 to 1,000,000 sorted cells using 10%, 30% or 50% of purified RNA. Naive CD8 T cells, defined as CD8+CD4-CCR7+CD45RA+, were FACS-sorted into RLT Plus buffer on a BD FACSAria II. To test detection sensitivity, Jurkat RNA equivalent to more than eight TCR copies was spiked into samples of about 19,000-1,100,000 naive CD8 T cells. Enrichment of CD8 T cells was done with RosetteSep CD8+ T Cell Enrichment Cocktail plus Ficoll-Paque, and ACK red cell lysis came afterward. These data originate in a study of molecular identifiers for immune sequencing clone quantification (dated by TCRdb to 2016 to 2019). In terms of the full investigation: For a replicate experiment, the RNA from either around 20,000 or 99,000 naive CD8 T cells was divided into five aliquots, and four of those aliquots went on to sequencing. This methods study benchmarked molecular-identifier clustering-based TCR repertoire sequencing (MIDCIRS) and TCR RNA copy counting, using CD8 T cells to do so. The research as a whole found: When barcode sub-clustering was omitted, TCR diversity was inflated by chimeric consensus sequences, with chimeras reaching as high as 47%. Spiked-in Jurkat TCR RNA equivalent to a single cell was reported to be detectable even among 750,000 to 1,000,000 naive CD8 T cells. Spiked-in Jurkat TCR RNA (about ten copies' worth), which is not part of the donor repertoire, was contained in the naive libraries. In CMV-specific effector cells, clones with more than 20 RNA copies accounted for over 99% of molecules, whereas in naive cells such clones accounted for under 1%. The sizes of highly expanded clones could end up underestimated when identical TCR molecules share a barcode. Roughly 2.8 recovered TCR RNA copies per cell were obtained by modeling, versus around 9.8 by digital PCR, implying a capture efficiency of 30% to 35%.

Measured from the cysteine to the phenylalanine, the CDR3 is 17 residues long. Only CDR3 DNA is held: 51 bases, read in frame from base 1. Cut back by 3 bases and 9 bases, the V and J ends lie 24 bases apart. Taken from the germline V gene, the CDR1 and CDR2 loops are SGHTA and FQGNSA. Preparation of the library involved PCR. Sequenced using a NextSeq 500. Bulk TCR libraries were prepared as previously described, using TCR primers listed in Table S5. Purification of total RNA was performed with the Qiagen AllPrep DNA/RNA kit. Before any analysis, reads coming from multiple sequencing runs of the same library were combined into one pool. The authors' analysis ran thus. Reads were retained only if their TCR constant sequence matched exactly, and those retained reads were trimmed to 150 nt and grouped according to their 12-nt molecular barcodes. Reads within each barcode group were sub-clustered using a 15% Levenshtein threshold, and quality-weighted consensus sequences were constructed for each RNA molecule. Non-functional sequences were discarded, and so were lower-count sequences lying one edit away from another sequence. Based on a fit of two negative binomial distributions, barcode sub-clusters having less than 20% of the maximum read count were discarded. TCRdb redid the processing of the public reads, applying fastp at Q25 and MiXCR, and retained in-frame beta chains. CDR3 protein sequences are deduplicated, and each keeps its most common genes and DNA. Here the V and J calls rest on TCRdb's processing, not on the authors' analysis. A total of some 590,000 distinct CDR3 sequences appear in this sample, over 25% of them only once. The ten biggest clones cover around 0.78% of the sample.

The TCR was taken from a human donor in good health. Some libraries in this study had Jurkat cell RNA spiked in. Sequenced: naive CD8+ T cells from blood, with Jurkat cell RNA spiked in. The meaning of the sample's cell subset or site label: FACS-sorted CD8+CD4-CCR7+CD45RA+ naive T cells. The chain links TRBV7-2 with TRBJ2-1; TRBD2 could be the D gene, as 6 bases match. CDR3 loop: CASSFSLYGGLRSEQFF. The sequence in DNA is TGTGCCAGCAGCTTTTCCCTATACGGGGGTTTAAGGAGTGAGCAGTTCTTC.